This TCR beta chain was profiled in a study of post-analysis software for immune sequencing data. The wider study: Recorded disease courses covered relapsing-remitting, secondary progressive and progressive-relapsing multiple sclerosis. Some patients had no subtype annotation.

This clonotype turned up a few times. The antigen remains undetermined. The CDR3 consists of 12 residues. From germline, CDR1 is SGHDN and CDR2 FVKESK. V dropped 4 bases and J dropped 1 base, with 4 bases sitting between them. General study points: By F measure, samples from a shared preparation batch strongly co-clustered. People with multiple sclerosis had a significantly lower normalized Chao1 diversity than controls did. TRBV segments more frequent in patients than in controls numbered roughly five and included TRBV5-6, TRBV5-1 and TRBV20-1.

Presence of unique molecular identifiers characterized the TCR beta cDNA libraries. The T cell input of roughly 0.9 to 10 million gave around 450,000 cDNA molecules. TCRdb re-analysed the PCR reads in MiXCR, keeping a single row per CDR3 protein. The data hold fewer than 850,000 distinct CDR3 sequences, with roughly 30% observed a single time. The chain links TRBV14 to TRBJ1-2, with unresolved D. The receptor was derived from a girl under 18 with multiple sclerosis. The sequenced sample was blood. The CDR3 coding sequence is TGTGCCAGCAGCCTTTATAACTATGGCTACACCTTC. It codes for CASSLYNYGYTF.